This TCR beta chain was sequenced in a study of cytomegalovirus exposure and HLA in healthy donors. V shed 3 bases and J shed 1 base, with 12 bases lying between them. The CDR3 is 16 residues long. Germline V gene data show CDR1 as SGHAT and CDR2 as FQNNGV. Findings and caveats of the study: Presence/absence analyses rested on an assumption that sequencing depth was roughly uniform across donors. Of the V segments, some could not be distinguished, including TRBV6-2 and TRBV6-3, and were excluded.

PCR employed 60 Vbeta and 13 Jbeta primers. TCRdb's copy holds only in-frame clones and misses some; the assay was immunoSEQ multiplex PCR. This table holds some 200,000 clones, more than 65% found once. Notes on this clone: The antigen is not known.

The rearrangement joins TRBV11-2 to TRBJ2-2; D is undetermined. The sequencing sample was made of PBMCs. The receptor's source is a female donor in good health and CMV-seronegative. As DNA, the CDR3 is TGTGCCAGCAGCTTCGGTAATCCGGGGAACACCGGGGAGCTGTTTTTT. It codes for CASSFGNPGNTGELFF.